Listed below are T cell receptor beta chains from one sample, sequenced in a study of T cell responses to AZD1222 COVID-19 vaccine. Only in-frame clones appear in the TCRdb table, and some are missing; sequencing was by immunoSEQ multiplex PCR. The sample contains approximately 180,000 clones, around 93% of which appear only once. Sequencing used peripheral blood, obtained 28 days after the second dose of the MenACWY control vaccine. These receptor sequences come from an adult who received the MenACWY meningococcal vaccine as a control. Both conserved end residues are part of each CDR3. Each record gives: CDR3 DNA, CDR3 protein, clone size, V gene, D gene, J gene. The D gene is left open where the match is weak. Clone sizes are given selectively: once, few, many, or a class where the clone is expanded.

DNA: TGTGCCAGCAGTTCGGGTTTGAACACTGAAGCTTTCTTT
CDR3: CASSSGLNTEAFF
size: .
V: TRBV12-3/TRBV12-4
D: .
J: TRBJ1-1

DNA: TGTGCCTGGAGTGTACGGTTGGGGTCTCGCGCCTATGGCTACACCTTC
CDR3: CAWSVRLGSRAYGYTF
size: .
V: TRBV30
D: .
J: TRBJ1-2

DNA: TGTGCCAGCAGCTTAGATCTCCTGGGGGGCTCTGGAAACACCATATATTTT
CDR3: CASSLDLLGGSGNTIYF
size: .
V: TRBV7-9
D: .
J: TRBJ1-3

DNA: TGTGCCTGGACGGTGCAGGGCGCCTACGAGCAGTACTTC
CDR3: CAWTVQGAYEQYF
size: .
V: TRBV30
D: .
J: TRBJ2-7

DNA: TGTGCCATCAGTGGTAAGGGACAGGGATTGAACACTGAAGCTTTCTTT
CDR3: CAISGKGQGLNTEAFF
size: once
V: TRBV10-3
D: TRBD1
J: TRBJ1-1

DNA: TGTGCCAGCAGTTACAACTCTCGAACGGGGGACAGGGGGTTCAATGAGCAGTTCTTC
CDR3: CASSYNSRTGDRGFNEQFF
size: .
V: TRBV6-2/TRBV6-3
D: TRBD1
J: TRBJ2-1

DNA: TGTGCCAGCAGCCCCATCGGGGGCCACTACTCCTACGAGCAGTACTTC
CDR3: CASSPIGGHYSYEQYF
size: .
V: TRBV7-4
D: .
J: TRBJ2-7

DNA: TGTGCCAGCAGTTCCGGGACAGGTCCCAACTATGGCTACACCTTC
CDR3: CASSSGTGPNYGYTF
size: .
V: TRBV6-5
D: TRBD1
J: TRBJ1-2

DNA: TGTGCCAGCAGTGAAGGTTTGCGGGCGGGCTACACCTTC
CDR3: CASSEGLRAGYTF
size: .
V: TRBV2
D: .
J: TRBJ1-2

DNA: TGTGCCAGCAGCTTATGGACAGCGGGTGGCTCTGGGGCCAACGTCCTGACTTTC
CDR3: CASSLWTAGGSGANVLTF
size: .
V: TRBV13
D: .
J: TRBJ2-6

DNA: TGTGCCACTGGGGGCCAGATCACAGATACGCAGTATTTT
CDR3: CATGGQITDTQYF
size: once
V: TRBV19
D: .
J: TRBJ2-3

DNA: TGTGCCAGCAGTTACTCGAAACGAAGCAATCAGCCCCAGCATTTT
CDR3: CASSYSKRSNQPQHF
size: .
V: TRBV6-5
D: .
J: TRBJ1-5

DNA: TGCGCCAGCAGCCAGAAGGGACTAGCGGGGATTCAGAGCTCCTACAATGAGCAGTTCTTC
CDR3: CASSQKGLAGIQSSYNEQFF
size: .
V: TRBV4-1
D: TRBD2
J: TRBJ2-1

DNA: TGTGCCAGCAGCTTGGAAGGAGGATCGGGCGCTAACTATGGCTACACCTTC
CDR3: CASSLEGGSGANYGYTF
size: .
V: TRBV5-5
D: .
J: TRBJ1-2

DNA: TGTGCCAGCAGCCAAGCTAACTATGGCTACACCTTC
CDR3: CASSQANYGYTF
size: .
V: TRBV6-2/TRBV6-3
D: .
J: TRBJ1-2

DNA: TGTGCCAGCAGCGTGGGACAGGGGGCCTCCTACAATGAGCAGTTCTTC
CDR3: CASSVGQGASYNEQFF
size: .
V: TRBV2
D: TRBD1
J: TRBJ2-1

DNA: TGTGCCAGCAGCTTGCGCGGCGCGTCTGAAGCTTTCTTT
CDR3: CASSLRGASEAFF
size: once
V: TRBV5-4
D: .
J: TRBJ1-1

DNA: TGTGCCAGCAGGGGGAGGAGAGACGACCCTGGCTACACCTTC
CDR3: CASRGRRDDPGYTF
size: .
V: TRBV2
D: .
J: TRBJ1-2

DNA: TGTGCCAGCTCACCAAGGACAGCGAACACTGAAGCTTTCTTT
CDR3: CASSPRTANTEAFF
size: .
V: TRBV18
D: .
J: TRBJ1-1

DNA: TGTGCCAGCAGTTACACTCCGGAGGGAGGCTATGGCTACACCTTC
CDR3: CASSYTPEGGYGYTF
size: .
V: TRBV6-2/TRBV6-3
D: .
J: TRBJ1-2

DNA: TGTGCCTGGAGGGTAGGCGGGGGGGCGGAAGAGACCCAGTACTTC
CDR3: CAWRVGGGAEETQYF
size: .
V: TRBV30
D: TRBD2
J: TRBJ2-5

DNA: TGTGCCAGCAGACCGGGACAGAGAGGCGGTGGCTACACCTTC
CDR3: CASRPGQRGGGYTF
size: .
V: TRBV6-5
D: TRBD1
J: TRBJ1-2

DNA: TGTGCCAGCAGTCCCGGGGGGGCAAAAGATACGCAGTATTTT
CDR3: CASSPGGAKDTQYF
size: .
V: TRBV28
D: TRBD2
J: TRBJ2-3

DNA: TGTGCCAGCATTCGTAGGCGGGGGGTCACTAGCACAGATACGCAGTATTTT
CDR3: CASIRRRGVTSTDTQYF
size: .
V: TRBV2
D: TRBD2
J: TRBJ2-3

DNA: TGTGCCACCAGCACAGCGAGGAAATCACCCCTCCACTTT
CDR3: CATSTARKSPLHF
size: .
V: TRBV15
D: .
J: TRBJ1-6

DNA: TGTGCCAGCAGCTTAGGGCAGACATCACCCCTCCACTTT
CDR3: CASSLGQTSPLHF
size: .
V: TRBV7-2
D: .
J: TRBJ1-6

DNA: TGTGCCAGCAGCTTACGGGCGGACTACGAGCAGTACTTC
CDR3: CASSLRADYEQYF
size: .
V: TRBV12-3/TRBV12-4
D: .
J: TRBJ2-7

DNA: TGCAGCGTATACCCTAGCTCCTACAATGAGCAGTTCTTC
CDR3: CSVYPSSYNEQFF
size: .
V: TRBV29-1
D: .
J: TRBJ2-1

DNA: TGTGCCAGCAGCCAACTCATTAGCGGGGGTCTACAGTACTTC
CDR3: CASSQLISGGLQYF
size: .
V: TRBV3-1/TRBV3-2
D: TRBD2
J: TRBJ2-5

DNA: TGTGCCACCAGTGATTATCTGAGTGGCTACACCTTC
CDR3: CATSDYLSGYTF
size: .
V: TRBV24-1
D: .
J: TRBJ1-2

DNA: TGTGCCAGCAGTGTGGGTTACGAGCAGTACTTC
CDR3: CASSVGYEQYF
size: .
V: TRBV2
D: .
J: TRBJ2-7

DNA: TGCGCCAGCAGCCAACAGGGGGCGGATGGCTACACCTTC
CDR3: CASSQQGADGYTF
size: .
V: TRBV5-1
D: TRBD1
J: TRBJ1-2

DNA: TGTGCCAGCAGCACAGGGACAGGGGGCACCGAGCAGTACTTC
CDR3: CASSTGTGGTEQYF
size: .
V: TRBV5-4
D: TRBD1
J: TRBJ2-7

DNA: TGTGCCAGCAGCTTAGGAGCAGGGACAGTCCAAGAGACCCAGTACTTC
CDR3: CASSLGAGTVQETQYF
size: .
V: TRBV7-7
D: TRBD1
J: TRBJ2-5

DNA: TGTGCCAGCAGCTTAGTAGTGACACAAAACACCGGGGAGCTGTTTTTT
CDR3: CASSLVVTQNTGELFF
size: .
V: TRBV7-2
D: .
J: TRBJ2-2

DNA: TGTGCCATCAGTGATTCCCATCAGCCCCAGCATTTT
CDR3: CAISDSHQPQHF
size: .
V: TRBV10-3
D: .
J: TRBJ1-5

DNA: TGTGCCAGCCTTCCCCCCGACGGGGAGCAGTTCTTC
CDR3: CASLPPDGEQFF
size: .
V: TRBV7-9
D: .
J: TRBJ2-1

DNA: TGTGCCAGCAAACTACCCAGCACAGATACGCAGTATTTT
CDR3: CASKLPSTDTQYF
size: .
V: TRBV7-9
D: .
J: TRBJ2-3

DNA: TGTGCCAGCAGCGTGGGACGGTTCTCCTACGAGCAGTACTTC
CDR3: CASSVGRFSYEQYF
size: .
V: TRBV9
D: .
J: TRBJ2-7